Each of the 18 T cell receptor beta chains below was sequenced from the same sample in a study of CD8+CD57+ T cells in acquired aplastic anemia listed by TCRdb under 2018. Flow cytometry had shown CD8+CD57+ cell expansion in the patients selected for sequencing. Sequencing was performed on an Illumina HiSeq 2000. Genomic DNA served as template for TCR beta VDJ combination and CDR3 sequence profiling. The raw public reads went through TCRdb reprocessing: fastp at Q25, MiXCR clone calling, in-frame beta chains kept. One record per CDR3 amino acid sequence lists the most common genes and DNA. A total of approximately 190,000 distinct CDR3 sequences appear in this sample, around 45% of them only once. The ten biggest clones cover approximately 9.7% of the sample. Sequenced sample: sorted CD4+, CD8+, or CD8+CD57+ T cells (not recorded which) from PBMCs. Receptors were obtained from a human donor with aplastic anemia.

V usage is TRBV29-1 and J usage is TRBJ2-5; no definite D call. Trimming stripped 4 bases from V and 1 base from J, with 10 bases between. The CDR3 has 13 amino acids. Germline CDR1 and CDR2: SQVTM and ANQGSEA. The CDR3 DNA follows: TGCAGCGTTGTAGGGCTAACCCAAGAGACCCAGTACTTC. Protein sequence: CSVVGLTQETQYF.

The chain couples TRBV24-1 to TRBJ2-7, with 9 bases lining up with TRBD1. Germline lookup yields CDR1 KGHDR and CDR2 SFDVKD. The CDR3 loop spans 13 amino acids. Unmatched junction bases numbered 0, after V lost 4 bases and J lost 3 bases. The CDR3 is CATSEGQGYEQYF. The DNA of the CDR3 is TGTGCCACCAGTGAGGGACAGGGCTACGAGCAGTACTTC.

The genes are TRBV10-3 and TRBJ1-1; a weak D match, TRBD1 (6 bases). Germline V gene lookup returns CDR1 ENHRY and CDR2 SYGVKD. The CDR3 has 13 amino acids. V lost 4 bases, J lost 5 bases, and 11 bases lay in between. This CDR3 reads CAISGGGGTEAFF. Written as DNA, the CDR3 is TGTGCCATCAGTGGCGGGGGCGGAACTGAAGCTTTCTTT.

The V and J genes are TRBV20-1 and TRBJ2-7; TRBD2 matches at 9 bases. The germline V gene encodes CDR1 DFQATT and CDR2 SNEGSKA (reference sequence). The CDR3 contains 13 residues. Unmatched junction bases numbered 4, after V lost 3 bases and J lost 4 bases. This CDR3 is CSASSSGGYEQYF. The CDR3 DNA is TGCAGTGCTAGTAGTAGCGGGGGTTACGAGCAGTACTTC.

This clonotype was seen ten or more times. The rearrangement uses TRBV2 and TRBJ2-3, with D perhaps TRBD1 (5 bases). The ends were cut back, 3 bases at V and 1 base at J, with 5 bases in the middle. The germline CDR1 and CDR2 sequences are SNHLY and FYNNEI. The CDR3 has 13 amino acids. This CDR3 reads CASSETGTDTQYF. In DNA, the CDR3 is TGTGCCAGCAGTGAGACAGGCACAGATACGCAGTATTTT.

This clonotype has a count of ten or more. The V and J genes are TRBV5-4 and TRBJ1-6; D call uncertain. V lost 2 bases to trimming and J lost 10 bases, with 7 bases between them. Germline V lookup: CDR1 SGHNT, CDR2 YYREEE (reference sequence). The CDR3 contains 12 residues. DNA of the CDR3: TGTGCCAGCAGCTTACGGCAGTCACCCCTCCACTTT. Encoded protein: CASSLRQSPLHF.

The chain joins TRBV19 to TRBJ2-5, with D tentatively TRBD1 or TRBD2 (6 bases each). CDR1 and CDR2 (germline): LNHDA, SQIVND (reference sequence). This CDR3 comprises 12 residues. Trimming shortened V by 9 bases and J by 9 bases, and 17 bases separated the two germline ends. CDR3: CASEQGGGAQYF. CDR3 in DNA: TGTGCCAGCGAACAGGGCGGAGGGGCCCAGTACTTC.

The CDR3 here is CASKKATGQVFYGYTF. CDR3 in DNA: TGTGCCAGTAAGAAGGCAACGGGACAGGTGTTCTATGGCTACACCTTC. The chain couples TRBV27 to TRBJ1-2; 8 nucleotides line up with TRBD1. CDR3 length equals 16 residues. The germline V gene has CDR1 MNHEY and CDR2 SMNVEV (reference sequence). V lost 9 bases to trimming and J lost 4 bases; unmatched junction nucleotides: 16.

This clonotype was picked up one time. An end of the junction differs from the germline gene, which may be a read error. This chain connects TRBV5-8 to TRBJ1-2, with D uncertain. The CDR3 extends over 13 amino acids. CDR1 is SGHTS, CDR2 YDEGEE, per germline. The CDR3 sequence is CASSLQVAYGYIF. CDR3 coding DNA: TGTGCCAGCAGCTTGCAGGTTGCCTATGGCTACATCTTC.

This clonotype appeared a single time. Just one base apart from a much larger clone, this may be a read error. No conserved phenylalanine or tryptophan ends this CDR3, so it is likely a read error. The chain recombines TRBV5-1 with TRBJ2-7; 8 bases agree with TRBD2. This CDR3 is built from 14 residues. Germline V gene sequence: CDR1 SGHRS, CDR2 YFSETQ. Trimming cost V 3 bases and J 9 bases; bases outside gene matches: 11. The DNA for the CDR3 is TGCGCCAGCAGCTCCCGGGGGGGTACACTTCTGCAGTACTCC. Protein: CASSSRGGTLLQYS.

This clonotype showed up many times. V gene TRBV7-6 combines with J gene TRBJ2-7; D call uncertain. Germline V gene sequence: CDR1 SGHVS, CDR2 FNYEAQ. V dropped 2 bases and J dropped 5 bases, with 4 bases sitting between them. The CDR3 totals 11 residues. The CDR3 DNA reads TGTGCCAGCAGCTTATCCGACGAGCAGTACTTC. Translating it yields CASSLSDEQYF.

In this sample, this clonotype turned up once. The V call is TRBV24-1, the J call TRBJ2-2; D possibly uses TRBD1 or TRBD2 (5 bases each). Between the trimmed V and J ends, which lost 5 bases and 2 bases, there was a span of 14 bases. Germline V lookup: CDR1 KGHDR, CDR2 SFDVKD. The CDR3 has 16 residues. The CDR3 is CATSGSGAKNTGELFF. CDR3 DNA sequence: TGTGCCACCAGTGGATCCGGGGCAAAAAACACCGGGGAGCTGTTTTTT.

The chain couples TRBV6-5 to TRBJ1-3; 9 positions match TRBD1. This CDR3 has 14 amino acids. The V gene end was trimmed by 4 bases and the J gene end by 6 bases; junction bases not matched to a gene: 4. CDR1 is MNHEY and CDR2 is SVGAGI in the germline V gene. Written as DNA, the CDR3 is TGTGCCAGCAGTTCCGACAGGGGGTTAAACACCATATATTTT. Amino acids: CASSSDRGLNTIYF.

V is TRBV5-1 and J is TRBJ1-5; D is possibly TRBD1 (6 bases). The CDR3 runs to 15 residues. Germline lookup yields CDR1 SGHRS and CDR2 YFSETQ. Trimming shortened V by 0 bases and J by 7 bases, and 14 bases separated the two germline ends. The CDR3 loop reads CASSLGGGQGQPQHF. In nucleotides, the CDR3 is TGCGCCAGCAGCTTGGGCGGGGGACAAGGGCAGCCCCAGCATTTT.

This clonotype showed up many times. The chain is built from TRBV29-1 and TRBJ2-1; TRBD1 is a possible D gene (8 bases). CDR3 length equals 18 residues. The germline V gene encodes CDR1 SQVTM and CDR2 ANQGSEA. V shed 7 bases and J shed 1 base, with 26 bases lying between them. CDR3 protein: CSATGGQATYLSYNEQFF. The CDR3 DNA reads as TGCAGCGCTACGGGGGGACAGGCCACCTACCTTTCCTACAATGAGCAGTTCTTC.

This clonotype was recorded many times. The V call is TRBV6-1, the J call TRBJ1-5; D not certain. Trimming removed 3 bases from V and 0 bases from J, with 12 bases in between. The germline CDR1 and CDR2 sequences are MNHNS and SASEGT. The CDR3 runs to 16 residues. CDR3 sequence reads: CASSDANILSNQPQHF. CDR3 bases: TGTGCCAGCAGTGACGCGAACATCCTTAGCAATCAGCCCCAGCATTTT.

The genes are TRBV20-1 and TRBJ2-7; D might be TRBD1 (5 bases). Trimming took off 2 bases at V and 1 base at J, with 9 bases between the two ends. Germline-derived CDR1 and CDR2 are DFQATT and SNEGSKA (reference sequence). The CDR3 length is 13 residues. The CDR3 reads CSARPDSSYEQYF. In nucleotides, the CDR3 is TGCAGTGCTAGACCCGACAGTTCCTACGAGCAGTACTTC.

This clonotype was observed a handful of times. J is TRBJ1-1 and V is TRBV6-1; a weak D match, TRBD1 (6 bases). The CDR3 covers 15 residues. The germline gives CDR1 MNHNS, CDR2 SASEGT. The germline V and J ends were trimmed by 5 bases and 2 bases, with 15 bases remaining between them. CDR3 sequence (DNA): TGTGCCAGCAGTAACCGTGGGGGGGGCAACACTGAAGCTTTCTTT. Translating it yields CASSNRGGGNTEAFF.